The 9 T cell receptor beta chains reported below all come from one sample, sequenced in a study of blood T cell repertoires in COVID-19. TCRdb keeps only in-frame clones here, not all; method: immunoSEQ multiplex PCR. The sample carries approximately 170,000 clones, about 85% recorded once. Sequencing was performed on peripheral blood. The receptors come from a man aged 25-40 years with acute or convalescent COVID-19.

The CDR3 DNA is TGCGCCAGCAGCCCCGGGACAGGGGGCGTCTACGAGCAGTACTTC. Translation gives CASSPGTGGVYEQYF. The chain employs TRBV5-1 and TRBJ2-7; 12 nucleotides agree with TRBD1. From germline, CDR1 is SGHRS and CDR2 YFSETQ. The CDR3 loop spans 15 amino acids. V gave up 4 bases and J gave up 3 bases; unmatched junction bases: 5.

J is TRBJ1-1 and V is TRBV3-1 (or the pseudogene TRBV3-2); tentative D call: TRBD1 (5 bases). V lost 4 bases to trimming and J lost 3 bases, with 15 bases between them. The germline V gene has CDR1 LGHDT and CDR2 YNNKEL (reference sequence). The CDR3 has 15 amino acids. The DNA of the CDR3 is TGTGCCAGCAGCCTTTTTTGGGGGGGGGACACTGAAGCTTTCTTT. This encodes CASSLFWGGDTEAFF.

The chain couples TRBV28 to TRBJ2-3, with D possibly matching TRBD1 (5 bases). Germline CDR1 MDHEN, CDR2 SYDVKM. The CDR3 runs to 16 residues. Deletions cut 3 bases from V and 4 bases from J, with 17 bases between. The CDR3 coding sequence is TGTGCCAGCAGTTTCGTCAGGGTTATAATGGCAGATACGCAGTATTTT. It yields the protein CASSFVRVIMADTQYF.

This chain joins TRBV18 and TRBJ1-3, with D maybe TRBD1 (5 bases). The ends were cut back, 5 bases at V and 8 bases at J, with 16 bases in the middle. Germline assignment: CDR1 KGHSH and CDR2 LQKENI. The CDR3 covers 14 residues. The DNA of the CDR3 is TGTGCCAGCTCAACTCGGACATGGGCAGACACCATATATTTT. This codes for CASSTRTWADTIYF.

This clone showed up just a few times. The rearrangement joins TRBV15 to TRBJ1-4; D remains ambiguous. This CDR3 region has 17 residues. The germline V gene encodes CDR1 LNHNV and CDR2 YYDKDF (reference sequence). The V end was cut by 1 base, the J end by 8 bases, with 20 bases between. The CDR3: CATSRGFAETTGEKLFF. Written as DNA, the CDR3 is TGTGCCACCAGCAGAGGATTCGCGGAAACAACGGGGGAAAAACTGTTTTTT. Full variable domain (rest looked up from reference TRBV15 and TRBJ1-4): DAMVIQNPRYQVTQFGKPVTLSCSQTLNHNVMYWYQQKSSQAPKLLFHYYDKDFNNEADTPDNFQSRRPNTSFCFLDIRSPGLGDTAMYLCATSRGFAETTGEKLFFGSGTQLSVL.

The chain couples TRBV27 to TRBJ1-2; 7 bases align to TRBD1. V dropped 6 bases and J dropped 8; count of bases not matched to a gene: 9. Per germline, CDR1 MNHEY and CDR2 SMNVEV (reference sequence). The CDR3 extends over 13 amino acids. The CDR3, as DNA: TGTGCCAGCAGAAAGAGACAGGGTCCGGGCTACACCTTC. Its protein product is CASRKRQGPGYTF.

This clone showed up just once. The genes are TRBV28 and TRBJ2-1; TRBD2 is a possible D gene (6 bases). Deletions cut 1 base from V and 2 bases from J, with 12 bases between. Germline CDR1 MDHEN, CDR2 SYDVKM. The length of the CDR3 is 16 residues. DNA of the CDR3: TGTGCCAGCAGTTTATTCCGAGGACTACCCTACAATGAGCAGTTCTTC. Amino acid sequence: CASSLFRGLPYNEQFF. Drawing the rest from reference TRBV28 and TRBJ2-1, the complete variable domain is DVKVTQSSRYLVKRTGEKVFLECVQDMDHENMFWYRQDPGLGLRLIYFSYDVKMKEKGDIPEGYSVSREKKERFSLILESASTNQTSMYLCASSLFRGLPYNEQFFGPGTRLTVL.

V is TRBV5-1 and J is TRBJ2-2, with 9 bases matching TRBD2. V dropped 3 bases and J dropped 4; count of bases not matched to a gene: 7. The CDR3 length is 16 residues. Germline V gene lookup returns CDR1 SGHRS and CDR2 YFSETQ. This chain's CDR3 is CASSSLAGNPTGELFF. The CDR3 bases are TGCGCCAGCAGCTCACTAGCGGGCAATCCCACCGGGGAGCTGTTTTTT.

The CDR3 loop reads CASKLAGPRRNNEQFF. DNA of the CDR3: TGTGCCAGCAAATTAGCGGGACCCAGGAGAAACAATGAGCAGTTCTTC. The chain is built from TRBV27 and TRBJ2-1, with 8 positions matching TRBD2. The CDR3 has 16 residues. The V segment lost 7 bases and the J segment 5 bases; nucleotides outside the gene matches: 13. Germline V lookup: CDR1 MNHEY, CDR2 SMNVEV (reference sequence).